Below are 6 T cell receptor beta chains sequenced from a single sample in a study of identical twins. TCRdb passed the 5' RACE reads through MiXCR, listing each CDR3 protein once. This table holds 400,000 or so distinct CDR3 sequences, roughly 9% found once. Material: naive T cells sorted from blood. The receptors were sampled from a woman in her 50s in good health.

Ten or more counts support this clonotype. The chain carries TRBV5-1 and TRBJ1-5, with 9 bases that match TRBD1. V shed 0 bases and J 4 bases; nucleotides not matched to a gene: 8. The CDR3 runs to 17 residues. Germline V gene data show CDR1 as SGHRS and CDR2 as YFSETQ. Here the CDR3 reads CASSLGGPDRGNQPQHF. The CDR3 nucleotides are TGCGCCAGCAGCTTGGGTGGGCCGGACAGGGGTAATCAGCCCCAGCATTTT.

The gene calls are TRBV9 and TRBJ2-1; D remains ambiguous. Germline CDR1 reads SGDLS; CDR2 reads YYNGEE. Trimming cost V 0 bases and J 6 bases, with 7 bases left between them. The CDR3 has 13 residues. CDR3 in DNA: TGTGCCAGCAGCGTAGGGGGATTCAATGAGCAGTTCTTC. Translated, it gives CASSVGGFNEQFF.

The CDR3 DNA reads as TGTGCCAGCAGTTACTACCCCAGACAAGGGGGGCAGATCAACTATGGCTACACCTTC. Amino acid sequence: CASSYYPRQGGQINYGYTF. The V call is TRBV6-2 or TRBV6-3, the J call TRBJ1-2, with D maybe TRBD1 (6 bases). Germline V gene data show CDR1 as MNHEY and CDR2 as SVGEGT. The CDR3 is 19 residues long. The germline V and J ends were trimmed by 1 base and 2 bases, with 23 bases remaining between them.

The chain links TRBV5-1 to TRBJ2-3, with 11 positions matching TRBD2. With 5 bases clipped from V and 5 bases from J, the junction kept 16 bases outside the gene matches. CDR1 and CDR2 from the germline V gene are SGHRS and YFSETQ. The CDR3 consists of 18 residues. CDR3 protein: CASRKPGLAEITRDTQYF. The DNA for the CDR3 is TGCGCCAGCAGAAAGCCGGGACTAGCGGAAATAACCCGAGATACGCAGTATTTT.

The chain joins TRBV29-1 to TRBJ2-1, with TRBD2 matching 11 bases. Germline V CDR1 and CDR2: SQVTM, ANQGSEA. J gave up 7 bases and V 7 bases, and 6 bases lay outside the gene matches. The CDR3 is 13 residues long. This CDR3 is CSGGLADANEQFF. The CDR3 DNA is TGCAGCGGGGGACTAGCGGACGCTAATGAGCAGTTCTTC.

CDR3 protein: CASSFRGSPYNEQFF. CDR3 nucleotides: TGTGCCAGCAGCTTTCGGGGGAGTCCTTACAATGAGCAGTTCTTC. V usage is TRBV7-2 and J usage is TRBJ2-1, with D possibly matching TRBD2 (6 bases). The V and J ends lost 3 bases and 4 bases respectively, with 13 bases between them. The CDR3 spans 15 residues. CDR1 SGHTA and CDR2 FQGNSA come from the germline V gene.